Below are 25 T cell receptor beta chains sequenced from a single sample in a study of cytomegalovirus exposure and HLA in healthy donors. Produced via immunoSEQ multiplex PCR; TCRdb's table is partial and in-frame only. The sample carries about 120,000 clones, approximately 87% recorded once. The sequencing input was PBMCs. The origin of the receptors is a woman between 18 and 29 years old in good health and CMV-seropositive.

The chain couples TRBV2 to TRBJ2-1, with D possibly being TRBD2 (5 bases). The CDR3 is made up of 15 amino acids. Trimming removed 2 bases from V and 4 bases from J, with 12 bases in between. Looked up from germline, CDR1 is SNHLY and CDR2 is FYNNEI. CDR3 nucleotides: TGTGCCAGCAGTGAAATGAGGGTCCGATACAATGAGCAGTTCTTC. Translation: CASSEMRVRYNEQFF. The complete variable domain, with remaining parts taken from reference TRBV2 and TRBJ2-1, reads EPEVTQTPSHQVTQMGQEVILRCVPISNHLYFYWYRQILGQKVEFLVSFYNNEISEKSEIFDDQFSVERPDGSNFTLKIRSTKLEDSAMYFCASSEMRVRYNEQFFGPGTRLTVL.

On this clone: The same CDR3 is also encoded by other DNA sequences in this sample. J is TRBJ2-7 and V is TRBV19; TRBD1 matches 8 bases. V trimming: 5 bases; J trimming: 4 bases; junction bases outside the gene matches: 4. CDR3 length: 13 residues. Germline V gene lookup returns CDR1 LNHDA and CDR2 SQIVND (reference sequence). CDR3 in DNA: TGTGCCAGTAGTGACAGGGGTTCGTACGAGCAGTACTTC. Translating it yields CASSDRGSYEQYF. Using reference TRBV19 and TRBJ2-7 for the parts outside the CDR3, the full variable domain is DGGITQSPKYLFRKEGQNVTLSCEQNLNHDAMYWYRQDPGQGLRLIYYSQIVNDFQKGDIAEGYSVSREKKESFPLTVTSAQKNPTAFYLCASSDRGSYEQYFGPGTRLTVT.

The V call is TRBV7-2, the J call TRBJ1-1; 7 bases map to TRBD1. After removal of 3 bases from V and 4 bases from J, the junction contained 5 bases not matched to a gene. Per the germline V gene, CDR1 is SGHTA and CDR2 is FQGNSA. The CDR3 loop spans 14 amino acids. The CDR3, as DNA: TGTGCCAGCAGCTTTACAGGGGCCGGCACTGAAGCTTTCTTT. Translation: CASSFTGAGTEAFF.

The chain links TRBV30 to TRBJ1-2; perhaps TRBD1 as D (6 bases). V was clipped by 1 base and J by 6 bases, with 12 bases between them. The CDR3 has 13 amino acids. Germline V gene sequence: CDR1 GTSNPN, CDR2 SVGIG (reference sequence). The CDR3 DNA reads as TGTGCCTGGAGTGAAGGGGGTGTGAATGGCTACACCTTC. The encoded protein is CAWSEGGVNGYTF.

This CDR3 is CAITRGLGTEAFF. Here the CDR3 DNA reads TGTGCCATCACCAGGGGGTTGGGCACTGAAGCTTTCTTT. The V gene is TRBV2, the J gene TRBJ1-1; 7 nucleotides align to TRBD1. This CDR3 has 13 amino acids. The germline V gene encodes CDR1 SNHLY and CDR2 FYNNEI. The V segment lost 10 bases and the J segment 4 bases; nucleotides outside the gene matches: 9.

This clone appeared a single time. The chain combines TRBV5-1 with TRBJ2-1, with 8 bases that match TRBD2. Germline V gene lookup returns CDR1 SGHRS and CDR2 YFSETQ. Germline trimming cut 1 base from V and 6 bases from J; bases unmatched to any gene: 12. The CDR3 contains 17 residues. The CDR3 sequence is CASSLNGGGPSGNEQFF. The CDR3 region has the DNA TGCGCCAGCAGCTTGAATGGCGGGGGGCCCTCCGGCAATGAGCAGTTCTTC.

The gene calls are TRBV6-6 and TRBJ1-5; no clear D. Germline CDR1 reads MNHNY; CDR2 reads SVGAGI (reference sequence). V lost 5 bases to trimming and J lost 4 bases, with 15 bases between them. There are 15 residues in the CDR3. The CDR3 nucleotides are TGTGCCAGCAGTCAAAGTTCACAGTCTAATCAGCCCCAGCATTTT. This gives the protein CASSQSSQSNQPQHF.

The J gene is TRBJ2-7, the V gene TRBV7-9; 12 bases are a match to TRBD1. The CDR3 has 14 amino acids. The V segment lost 4 bases and the J segment 5 bases; nucleotides outside the gene matches: 3. Germline V gene lookup returns CDR1 SEHNR and CDR2 FQNEAQ (reference sequence). CDR3 amino acids: CASSWDRGPNEQYF. CDR3 bases: TGTGCCAGCAGCTGGGACAGGGGGCCCAACGAGCAGTACTTC.

V is TRBV19 and J is TRBJ2-3, with D perhaps TRBD1 (5 bases). The germline V gene encodes CDR1 LNHDA and CDR2 SQIVND (reference sequence). The CDR3 covers 14 residues. Trimming took 6 bases from V and 0 from J, leaving 10 bases between them. The CDR3, as DNA: TGTGCCAGTAGCTGGACAACTAGCACAGATACGCAGTATTTT. Residues: CASSWTTSTDTQYF. Complete variable domain (other parts from reference TRBV19 and TRBJ2-3): DGGITQSPKYLFRKEGQNVTLSCEQNLNHDAMYWYRQDPGQGLRLIYYSQIVNDFQKGDIAEGYSVSREKKESFPLTVTSAQKNPTAFYLCASSWTTSTDTQYFGPGTRLTVL.

The chain couples TRBV7-9 to TRBJ1-1; TRBD1 matches 7 bases. The germline V gene has CDR1 SEHNR and CDR2 FQNEAQ (reference sequence). The CDR3 spans 12 residues. V dropped 6 bases and J dropped 8; count of bases not matched to a gene: 6. This CDR3 reads CASSRPGQEAFF. The CDR3 region has the DNA TGTGCCAGCAGTCGCCCGGGACAGGAAGCTTTCTTT.

The chain uses TRBV5-1 and TRBJ1-1, with D unresolved. V lost 2 bases, J lost 3 bases, and 11 bases lay in between. The CDR3 length is 14 residues. Per the germline V gene, CDR1 is SGHRS and CDR2 is YFSETQ. CDR3 protein: CASSFSLGDTEAFF. The CDR3 DNA follows: TGCGCCAGCAGCTTTTCATTGGGAGACACTGAAGCTTTCTTT.

This chain joins TRBV6-5 and TRBJ1-3; D gene uncertain. Deletions cut 6 bases from V and 1 base from J, with 7 bases between. The CDR3 sequence is 13 residues long. Germline V gives CDR1 MNHEY, CDR2 SVGAGI. The CDR3 DNA sequence: TGTGCCAGCAGGTCAATGTCTGGAAACACCATATATTTT. Translated: CASRSMSGNTIYF.

The chain is built from TRBV19 and TRBJ1-1, with D unresolved. The CDR3 has 11 amino acids. The V end was cut by 8 bases, the J end by 1 base, with 5 bases between. CDR1 and CDR2 from the germline V gene are LNHDA and SQIVND (reference sequence). DNA of the CDR3: TGTGCCAGTCTCCGGAACACTGAAGCTTTCTTT. Encoded protein: CASLRNTEAFF.

This rearrangement joins TRBV12-2 to TRBJ1-5; the D call in the table, TRBD1, was not verified against the DNA. TRBV12-2 is a documented pseudogene. This CDR3 comprises 17 residues. CDR3 nucleotide sequence: TGTGCAAGTCGCTTAGTTTCGGACAGGGGTGGCAATCAGCCCCAGCATTTT. Protein sequence: CASRLVSDRGGNQPQHF.

The V call is TRBV15, the J call TRBJ2-2, with D possibly being TRBD2 (7 bases). Trimming left V 1 base short and J 7 bases short, with 16 bases between. Looked up from germline, CDR1 is LNHNV and CDR2 is YYDKDF (reference sequence). This CDR3 contains 16 residues. CDR3 protein: CATSRVLRGANGELFF. The CDR3 nucleotides read TGTGCCACCAGCAGAGTGTTACGGGGGGCGAACGGGGAGCTGTTTTTT.

This clone was detected once. This chain links TRBV5-1 with TRBJ1-2, with a tentative D call TRBD1 (5 bases). This CDR3 has 16 residues. Trimming took 0 bases from V and 4 from J, leaving 16 bases between them. The germline gives CDR1 SGHRS, CDR2 YFSETQ. The CDR3 region is CASSLDARGGGYGYTF. The CDR3, as DNA: TGCGCCAGCAGCTTGGATGCGCGGGGCGGCGGCTATGGCTACACCTTC.

The chain has TRBV2 and TRBJ1-3; D ambiguous. Germline lookup yields CDR1 SNHLY and CDR2 FYNNEI. This CDR3 has 11 amino acids. V shed 6 bases and J shed 4 bases, with 4 bases lying between them. The CDR3 sequence is CASREGNTIYF. The CDR3 bases are TGTGCCAGCAGGGAGGGAAACACCATATATTTT. The variable domain in full, completed from reference TRBV2 and TRBJ1-3, reads EPEVTQTPSHQVTQMGQEVILRCVPISNHLYFYWYRQILGQKVEFLVSFYNNEISEKSEIFDDQFSVERPDGSNFTLKIRSTKLEDSAMYFCASREGNTIYFGEGSWLTVV.

This chain links TRBV11-2 with TRBJ2-5; 7 nucleotides agree with TRBD2. J gave up 4 bases and V 1 base, and 3 bases lay outside the gene matches. The germline CDR1 and CDR2 sequences are SGHAT and FQNNGV. This CDR3 is built from 14 residues. The CDR3 DNA is TGTGCCAGCAGCTTAGGGGGAGGGACAGAGACCCAGTACTTC. Translated, it gives CASSLGGGTETQYF. Looking up the rest from reference TRBV11-2 and TRBJ2-5 gives the full variable domain: EAGVAQSPRYKIIEKRQSVAFWCNPISGHATLYWYQQILGQGPKLLIQFQNNGVVDDSQLPKDRFSAERLKGVDSTLKIQPAKLEDSAVYLCASSLGGGTETQYFGPGTRLLVL.

The genes are TRBV15 and TRBJ1-1; 8 nucleotides line up with TRBD1. The CDR3 spans 16 residues. CDR1 and CDR2 from the germline V gene are LNHNV and YYDKDF (reference sequence). The V segment lost 2 bases and the J segment 4 bases; nucleotides outside the gene matches: 9. The CDR3: CATSRFHRGGFTEAFF. Written as DNA, the CDR3 is TGTGCCACCAGCAGATTCCACAGGGGGGGGTTCACTGAAGCTTTCTTT.

V gene TRBV6-5 combines with J gene TRBJ2-7; 9 bases agree with TRBD1. The CDR3 runs to 15 residues. Germline CDR1 is MNHEY and CDR2 is SVGAGI. V lost 3 bases and J lost 1; bases outside the gene matches: 4. The CDR3 nucleotides are TGTGCCAGCAGTTATGGACAGGGGTTTTCCTACGAGCAGTACTTC. Its translation: CASSYGQGFSYEQYF.

The chain employs TRBV5-1 and TRBJ2-2; TRBD2 might be the D (5 bases). Per the germline V gene, CDR1 is SGHRS and CDR2 is YFSETQ. The V end was cut by 1 base, the J end by 0 bases, with 10 bases between. This CDR3 is 16 amino acids long. CDR3 DNA: TGCGCCAGCAGCTTGTGGACGGGGACGAACACCGGGGAGCTGTTTTTT. Amino acid sequence: CASSLWTGTNTGELFF.

This rearrangement joins TRBV5-6 to TRBJ2-2; D perhaps matches TRBD2 (6 bases). Germline CDR1 reads SGHDT; CDR2 reads YYEEEE. This CDR3 is 16 amino acids long. Trimming took off 4 bases at V and 1 base at J, with 14 bases between the two ends. The CDR3 DNA follows: TGTGCCAGCAGCCCCTGGAGAGCGGGGAACACCGGGGAGCTGTTTTTT. This sequence encodes CASSPWRAGNTGELFF.

For this clone: A read error may produce the germline difference seen at one junction end. CDR3 region: CASSPVATGEHF. The CDR3 region has the DNA TGTGCCAGCTCACCAGTCGCGACAGGGGAACACTTC. This chain links TRBV18 with TRBJ2-7; TRBD1 matches at 8 bases. CDR1 and CDR2 from the germline V gene are KGHSH and LQKENI. The CDR3 is 12 residues long.

Turning to this clone: This specimen includes other DNA sequences encoding the same CDR3. This chain connects TRBV9 to TRBJ2-1; TRBD2 aligns across 9 bases. The V and J ends lost 0 bases and 6 bases, in that order; junction bases with no gene match: 4. The germline gives CDR1 SGDLS, CDR2 YYNGEE. The CDR3 consists of 15 residues. The CDR3 region is CASSVAAGGLNEQFF. As DNA, the CDR3 is TGTGCCAGCAGCGTAGCAGCGGGGGGCCTCAATGAGCAGTTCTTC.

Notes on this clone: Sequence at one end of the junction differs from germline and may be a read error. V is TRBV6-1 and J is TRBJ2-1; possible D gene TRBD1, 6 bases. The V gene's germline CDR1 is MNHNS and CDR2 SASEGT. The CDR3 length is 18 residues. CDR3 sequence: CASTEQMTGPSSYNEQFF. The CDR3 DNA reads as TGTGCCAGCACTGAACAAATGACAGGTCCGAGCTCCTACAATGAGCAGTTCTTC.